The 17 T cell receptor beta chains presented below share a single source sample, sequenced in a study of blood T cell repertoires in COVID-19. The data were produced by immunoSEQ multiplex PCR, yet TCRdb's version contains in-frame clones alone and is incomplete. The sample consists of over 110,000 clones, over 70% of them appearing once. The source material was peripheral blood. These receptors all come from a woman aged 45-65 years with acute or convalescent COVID-19.

This rearrangement joins TRBV7-2 to TRBJ1-2; 7 positions agree with TRBD1. The CDR3 has 17 amino acids. Germline V CDR1 and CDR2: SGHTA, FQGNSA. V was clipped by 3 bases and J by 0 bases; unmatched bases: 10. The CDR3 DNA reads as TGTGCCAGCAGCTTCCAAGGACAGGATACCGCTAACTATGGCTACACCTTC. Translated: CASSFQGQDTANYGYTF. Full variable domain (remainder filled in from reference TRBV7-2 and TRBJ1-2): GAGVSQSPSNKVTEKGKDVELRCDPISGHTALYWYRQSLGQGLEFLIYFQGNSAPDKSGLPSDRFSAERTGGSVSTLTIQRTQQEDSAVYLCASSFQGQDTANYGYTFGSGTRLTVV.

This clone has only one observation. The chain links TRBV5-4 to TRBJ1-6; no reliable D call. Germline lookup yields CDR1 SGHNT and CDR2 YYREEE (reference sequence). The V end lost 2 bases, the J end lost 0 bases, and 12 bases lay between the germline ends. The CDR3 is made up of 17 amino acids. CDR3 bases: TGTGCCAGCAGCTTTCTGGGGAGGAGCTCCTATAATTCACCCCTCCACTTT. Translated: CASSFLGRSSYNSPLHF.

The chain uses TRBV19 and TRBJ1-5; D might be TRBD1 (5 bases). The V gene lost 5 bases and the J gene lost 7 bases, with 21 bases spanning the gap. Germline assignment: CDR1 LNHDA and CDR2 SQIVND (reference sequence). The CDR3 spans 16 residues. CDR3 sequence reads: CASSAVTAFQGQPQHF. Here the CDR3 DNA reads TGTGCCAGTAGTGCCGTGACAGCTTTCCAGGGCCAGCCCCAGCATTTT.

The chain is built from TRBV7-6 and TRBJ2-1, with 15 positions matching TRBD2. The V gene's germline CDR1 is SGHVS and CDR2 FNYEAQ. V lost 2 bases, J lost 10 bases, and 12 bases stayed unmatched. The CDR3 length is 18 residues. The CDR3 spells CASSLNPIGLAGGHEQFF. Written as DNA, the CDR3 is TGTGCCAGCAGCTTAAACCCAATAGGACTAGCGGGGGGGCACGAGCAGTTCTTC.

The chain combines TRBV3-1 (or the pseudogene TRBV3-2) with TRBJ1-1, with TRBD1 matching over 7 bases. This CDR3 is built from 15 residues. Germline CDR1 reads LGHDT; CDR2 reads YNNKEL (reference sequence). J lost 0 bases, V lost 5 bases, and 6 bases had no gene match. The CDR3 nucleotides are TGTGCCAGCAGCTCGCCCGGGACAGTGAACACTGAAGCTTTCTTT. This translates into CASSSPGTVNTEAFF.

This CDR3 reads CASSPRGFVKLDTQYF. Here the CDR3 DNA reads TGCGCCAGCAGCCCGCGGGGATTTGTGAAATTGGATACGCAGTATTTT. This rearrangement joins TRBV5-1 to TRBJ2-3, with D possibly matching TRBD2 (6 bases). This CDR3 comprises 16 residues. V shed 4 bases and J shed 6 bases, with 21 bases lying between them. Germline V gene sequence: CDR1 SGHRS, CDR2 YFSETQ.

This clone appeared once. This rearrangement joins TRBV18 to TRBJ2-5; 7 bases fit TRBD1. This CDR3 spans 15 amino acids. Germline lookup yields CDR1 KGHSH and CDR2 LQKENI. J was trimmed by 0 bases and V by 0 bases; bases with no gene match: 1. CDR3 DNA: TGTGCCAGCTCACCACCGGGACAGTACCAAGAGACCCAGTACTTC. As protein: CASSPPGQYQETQYF.

This clone is a singleton in its sample. V and J are TRBV5-1 and TRBJ2-5, with D perhaps TRBD1 (6 bases). Germline-derived CDR1 and CDR2 are SGHRS and YFSETQ. V gave up 4 bases and J gave up 0 bases, with 10 bases separating them. CDR3 length: 14 amino acids. The CDR3, as DNA: TGCGCCAGCAGCGTACAGGGAGACCAAGAGACCCAGTACTTC. Its translation is CASSVQGDQETQYF.

V usage is TRBV5-1 and J usage is TRBJ1-4; unclear D gene. Germline loops: CDR1 SGHRS, CDR2 YFSETQ. Trimming shortened V by 4 bases and J by 1 base, and 5 bases separated the two germline ends. There are 13 residues in the CDR3. The CDR3 DNA reads TGCGCCAGCAGCCGGGTAACTAATGAAAAACTGTTTTTT. Translated: CASSRVTNEKLFF.

The gene calls are TRBV5-6 and TRBJ2-3, with 10 bases that match TRBD1. V lost 0 bases to trimming and J lost 2 bases; unmatched junction nucleotides: 6. Germline CDR1 reads SGHDT; CDR2 reads YYEEEE. This CDR3 is built from 17 residues. The CDR3 sequence is CASSLVGGQGHTDTQYF. The CDR3 DNA is TGTGCCAGCAGCTTGGTCGGGGGACAGGGGCACACAGATACGCAGTATTTT.

The chain couples TRBV7-9 to TRBJ1-1; the D is unclear. Germline V lookup: CDR1 SEHNR, CDR2 FQNEAQ (reference sequence). The CDR3 is 16 amino acids. The V and J ends lost 5 bases and 1 base respectively, with 17 bases between them. CDR3 DNA: TGTGCCAGCAGCCTCCCGGGTGGTCCTGAGAACACTGAAGCTTTCTTT. This translates into CASSLPGGPENTEAFF.

This clone was found once. The genes are TRBV29-1 and TRBJ2-3, with 7 positions matching TRBD1. The CDR3 spans 12 residues. The junction had 5 bases not matched to a gene; V was cut back by 2 bases and J by 9 bases. The germline V gene has CDR1 SQVTM and CDR2 ANQGSEA. In DNA, the CDR3 is TGCAGCGTTGAAAGGGGGCTTGGAACGCAGTATTTT. It encodes CSVERGLGTQYF.

The count of this clone is one. This chain connects TRBV7-8 to TRBJ1-5; D is perhaps TRBD1 (5 bases). Trimming removed 0 bases from V and 5 bases from J, with 17 bases in between. This CDR3 has 17 residues. CDR1 is SGHVS and CDR2 is FQNEAQ in the germline V gene. DNA of the CDR3: TGTGCCAGCAGCTTAGCGGGGTGGACAAGGGGCGATCAGCCCCAGCATTTT. Translation gives CASSLAGWTRGDQPQHF.

The chain links TRBV7-3 to TRBJ1-2; maybe TRBD1 (5 bases). The V end lost 1 base, the J end lost 4 bases, and 10 bases lay between the germline ends. Germline V lookup: CDR1 SGHTA, CDR2 FQGTGA. This CDR3 has 14 amino acids. The CDR3 DNA reads TGTGCCAGCAGCTTAATGGAGGGGTTCTATGGCTACACCTTC. This gives the protein CASSLMEGFYGYTF.

The chain uses TRBV5-6 and TRBJ1-2; 7 positions agree with TRBD1. The CDR3 has 17 residues. The germline gives CDR1 SGHDT, CDR2 YYEEEE. Trimming cost V 4 bases and J 5 bases; bases outside gene matches: 17. CDR3 DNA: TGTGCCAGCAGCCGAGGGATCGGGACAGCCCTTGGGTATGGCTACACCTTC. Its translation: CASSRGIGTALGYGYTF.

The CDR3 DNA reads as TGCGCCAGCCCCGAGGAGGCCGGCTCCCTCTTATATGGCTACACCTTC. It translates to CASPEEAGSLLYGYTF. The chain uses TRBV10-1 and TRBJ1-2; D unclear. CDR3 size: 16 residues. Germline V gives CDR1 WNHNN, CDR2 SYGVQD (reference sequence). Trimming pared 8 bases from V and 5 bases from J, leaving 24 bases between.

V gene TRBV30 combines with J gene TRBJ2-7; 8 nucleotides line up with TRBD2. This CDR3 is 13 amino acids long. Germline V gene data show CDR1 as GTSNPN and CDR2 as SVGIG (reference sequence). Trimming at V came to 0 bases and at J to 4 bases, leaving 2 bases not matched to a gene. CDR3 in amino acids: CAWSVGLGYEQYF. CDR3 nucleotide sequence: TGTGCCTGGAGTGTGGGACTAGGTTACGAGCAGTACTTC. Drawing the rest from reference TRBV30 and TRBJ2-7, the complete variable domain is SQTIHQWPATLVQPVGSPLSLECTVEGTSNPNLYWYRQAAGRGLQLLFYSVGIGQISSEVPQNLSASRPQDRQFILSSKKLLLSDSGFYLCAWSVGLGYEQYFGPGTRLTVT.